This TCR beta chain is drawn from a study of CD8 T cells in Susac syndrome. For the study at large: Roughly six sequenced Susac syndrome patients had clinically active disease, while eight were in remission. Findings of the study overall: CD4+ repertoires of Susac syndrome patients lacked detectable clonal expansion.

Between the trimmed V and J ends, which lost 2 bases and 10 bases, there was a span of 12 bases. The germline CDR1 and CDR2 sequences are LGHDT and YNNKEL (reference sequence). The CDR3 covers 14 residues. RNA was extracted with the RNeasy kit, and a quantity of roughly 0.45 to 1 ug was reverse transcribed using random hexamers. TCRdb reanalysed the immunoSEQ multiplex PCR reads using MiXCR and keeps one entry per CDR3 protein. The data show under 200,000 distinct CDR3 sequences, with 90% to 95% seen just once and roughly 0.12% held by the top ten. With respect to this clonotype: What it recognizes is unknown.

This TCR was sampled from a human donor with Susac syndrome. V usage is TRBV3-1 and J usage is TRBJ1-6; D may be TRBD1 (6 bases). The sample comprised CD4+ T cells from PBMCs. The CDR3 DNA reads TGTGCCAGCAGCCAACTCCGGGACACCTCACCCCTCCACTTT. It yields the protein CASSQLRDTSPLHF.